These T cell receptor beta chains were read from a single sample in a study of post-analysis software for immune sequencing data. TCRdb fed the PCR reads into MiXCR, producing one record per CDR3 protein. This sample has around 500,000 distinct CDR3 sequences, with around a third found just once. The source material was blood. Every receptor here comes from a girl aged 2 to 17 with multiple sclerosis. Both conserved end residues are part of each CDR3. A D gene is named only where the DNA matches it firmly. The listing skips clone size in some rows; elsewhere it reads once, few, many or a size class.

J gene	clone size	D gene	V gene	CDR3 DNA	CDR3 protein
TRBJ2-3	few	TRBD1	TRBV4-1	TGCGCCAGCAGCCAAGATCGCCAAGGGGGCGCAGATACGCAGTATTTT	CASSQDRQGGADTQYF
TRBJ2-6	.	.	TRBV5-1	TGCGCCAGCAGCTTGGAGGGGGGACCTGGGGCCAACGTCCTGACTTTC	CASSLEGGPGANVLTF
TRBJ2-5	few	TRBD1	TRBV5-1	TGCGCCAGCAGCTTGCCCGGACAGGCTCCGGAGACCCAGTACTTC	CASSLPGQAPETQYF
TRBJ1-1	.	TRBD1	TRBV19	TGTGCCAGTACCATGGGACAGGGGAGCACTGAAGCTTTCTTT	CASTMGQGSTEAFF
TRBJ1-2	.	.	TRBV5-1	TGCGCCAGCAGCTTGCTGGACAACTCTAACTATGGCTACACCTTC	CASSLLDNSNYGYTF
TRBJ2-3	.	TRBD1	TRBV29-1	TGCAGCTCCGGGACAGTTACAGATACGCAGTATTTT	CSSGTVTDTQYF
TRBJ1-2	.	.	TRBV5-5	TGTGCCAGCAGCCCCAGAGGGGACACTGGCTACACCTTC	CASSPRGDTGYTF
TRBJ2-5	many	TRBD2	TRBV4-1	TGCGCCAGCAGCCGACTAGCGGGGGTTGAGACCCAGTACTTC	CASSRLAGVETQYF
TRBJ2-5	many	.	TRBV11-2	TGTGCCAGCAGCTTCTCTAACCAAGAGACCCAGTACTTC	CASSFSNQETQYF
TRBJ2-5	.	.	TRBV25-1	TGTGCCAGCAGTGAATATGGGTTAGGACAAGAGACCCAGTACTTC	CASSEYGLGQETQYF
TRBJ2-1	.	.	TRBV27	TGTGCCAGCAGTTCTTGGATAGCGGATGGGGGTGAGCAGTTCTTC	CASSSWIADGGEQFF
TRBJ2-7	.	.	TRBV13	TGTGCCAGCAGCCCGTCTCGGGACTCCCACGAGCAGTACTTC	CASSPSRDSHEQYF
TRBJ2-5	few	TRBD2	TRBV29-1	TGCAGCGTTGACTGGCGGGGGGCCCAAGAGACCCAGTACTTC	CSVDWRGAQETQYF
TRBJ2-5	.	TRBD2	TRBV20-1	TGCAGTGTCATGAGTAGGAGGACTAGCTTCTATGAGCAGTACTTC	CSVMSRRTSFYEQYF
TRBJ1-2	.	.	TRBV24-1	TGTGCCACCAGTGTTGACGGAGACTATGGCTACACCTTC	CATSVDGDYGYTF
TRBJ2-3	.	TRBD2	TRBV6-6	TGTGCCGGGGCACGCGGGGGTTTGGCAGATACGCAGTATTTT	CAGARGGLADTQYF
TRBJ1-1	.	.	TRBV20-1	TGCAGTGCTAGTATACCAGGGGTGAACACTGAAGCTTTCTTT	CSASIPGVNTEAFF
TRBJ2-6	.	.	TRBV7-6	TGTGCCAGCAGCTTAGTGGGCAGGTTCTCTGGGGCCAACGTCCTGACTTTC	CASSLVGRFSGANVLTF
TRBJ1-2	few	TRBD1	TRBV6-2/TRBV6-3	TGTGCCAGCAGTCGCCCGGACAGGGGGCTTGGCTATGGCTACACCTTC	CASSRPDRGLGYGYTF
TRBJ2-5	.	.	TRBV24-1	TGTGCCACCAGTGATGGGTTTAACCAAGAGACCCAGTACTTC	CATSDGFNQETQYF
TRBJ2-1	.	.	TRBV6-1	TGTGCCAGCAGTGAGGTTCCGGACCTCTCCTACAATGAGCAGTTCTTC	CASSEVPDLSYNEQFF
TRBJ2-5	.	TRBD2	TRBV24-1	TGTGCCACCAGTGATTGGGGCGGGGGGAAAGAGACCCAGTACTTC	CATSDWGGGKETQYF
TRBJ2-7	.	TRBD1	TRBV5-1	TGCGCCAGCAGCTTGGATGTACAGGGGGCCAGCGAGCAGTACTTC	CASSLDVQGASEQYF
TRBJ2-3	few	.	TRBV3-1	TGTGCCAGCAGCCAAGATCCTAATACGCAGTATTTT	CASSQDPNTQYF
TRBJ2-3	.	TRBD2	TRBV6-6	TGTGCCAGCATACTAGCGGGGGGGCTCCCCACAGATACGCAGTATTTT	CASILAGGLPTDTQYF
TRBJ2-5	.	.	TRBV7-9	TGCGCCAGCAGCCCCGCGGTAGTTGGGACCCAGTACTTC	CASSPAVVGTQYF
TRBJ2-3	.	TRBD2	TRBV6-5	TGTGCCAGCAGTTACCGGGGACTAGCGGGGGACTCTAGCACAGATACGCAGTATTTT	CASSYRGLAGDSSTDTQYF
TRBJ2-1	.	.	TRBV24-1	TGTGCCACCAGTGATCCTGGGCTCTGGGAGCAGTTCTTC	CATSDPGLWEQFF
TRBJ1-1	.	.	TRBV20-1	TGCAGTGCTAGCCCCCCCACAGGAGACACTGAAGCTTTCTTT	CSASPPTGDTEAFF
TRBJ1-1	few	TRBD1	TRBV12-3/TRBV12-4	TGTGCCAGCAGCCGGGACAGGGCTTACACTGAAGCTTTCTTT	CASSRDRAYTEAFF
TRBJ2-3	.	TRBD1	TRBV20-1	TGCAGTGCTAGCAAGCTAGCAGGACAGGGGAGGGAAACAGATACGCAGTATTTT	CSASKLAGQGRETDTQYF
TRBJ1-1	many	.	TRBV10-1	TGCGCCAGCAGTGAGTTAGTGAACACTGAAGCTTTCTTT	CASSELVNTEAFF
TRBJ1-2	.	.	TRBV4-1	TGCGCCAGCAGCCACGATAGGACGAGGGCCCAAGGCGGCTACACCTTC	CASSHDRTRAQGGYTF
TRBJ2-7	.	TRBD1	TRBV29-1	TGCAGCGTGGGCCGGGACAGGGGCTACGAGCAGTACTTC	CSVGRDRGYEQYF
TRBJ1-2	.	.	TRBV12-3/TRBV12-4	TGTGCCAGCAGTTTGGACGGAGCTGAGAATGGCTACACCTTC	CASSLDGAENGYTF
TRBJ2-3	many	TRBD1	TRBV7-8	TGTGCCAGCAGCCCCCGGGGCAGGGGGCCAGATACGCAGTATTTT	CASSPRGRGPDTQYF
TRBJ2-5	.	.	TRBV3-1	TGTGCCAGCAGCTCCGGTCTCGAAGAGACCCAGTACTTC	CASSSGLEETQYF
TRBJ1-1	.	TRBD1	TRBV15	TGTGCCACCAGCAGAGATTGGAGAGGGACAGGGGGCGTTAGTCCTGAAGCTTTCTTT	CATSRDWRGTGGVSPEAFF
TRBJ2-1	few	TRBD2	TRBV7-3	TGTGCCAGCGCTTTGGCTAGCGGGAACAATGAGCAGTTCTTC	CASALASGNNEQFF